The source of this T cell receptor beta chain is a study of blood T cell repertoires in COVID-19. About the research overall: Collection of acute and convalescent COVID-19 samples took place in the United States, Italy and Spain.

Germline-derived CDR1 and CDR2 are SGHNT and YYREEE (reference sequence). Germline trimming cut 0 bases from V and 1 base from J; bases unmatched to any gene: 4. The CDR3 runs 15 residues. All enrollees were roughly 18 to 100 years old and from approximately 24 US areas. The protocol was immunoSEQ multiplex PCR, while the TCRdb copy is restricted to in-frame clones and leaves out a portion. Of some 310,000 clones in the sample, 85% to 90% were seen once. What was sequenced was PBMCs or T cells enriched from blood (not recorded which). The clonotype originates from a woman in her twenties or thirties who had recovered from COVID-19. The chain joins TRBV5-4 to TRBJ2-7; TRBD2 aligns across 7 bases. CDR3 in amino acids: CASSLGRERSYEQYF. In DNA, the CDR3 is TGTGCCAGCAGCTTGGGGCGGGAGAGGTCCTACGAGCAGTACTTC.